This T cell receptor beta chain was sequenced for a study of long-term antiretroviral therapy in people with HIV. The overall study: Some samples came about a decade before the 2015 immediate-ART recommendation, and these were the earliest.

CDR3 length equals 16 residues. The germline V and J ends were trimmed by 0 bases and 5 bases, with 12 bases remaining between them. The germline gives CDR1 SGDLS, CDR2 YYNGEE. Details on this clone: Its specificity is not known.

Study conclusions and caveats: The repertoire was dominated at all time points by clones expanded before ART. Transplant-donor-level diversity was not reached after ART, though diversity increased.

The assay, immunoSEQ v3.0, was run at survey level. Sequencing aimed to cover roughly 40,000-50,000 T-cell genomes per sample. Assay used: immunoSEQ multiplex PCR; TCRdb lists only in-frame clones, some missing. The table lists over 20,000 clones, approximately 82% of them singletons. Sequenced material: unsorted PBMCs, taken 3 years after starting antiretroviral therapy. This receptor was identified in a man younger than 35 with HIV. The rearrangement links TRBV9 to TRBJ1-6; D not certain. The CDR3 loop reads CASSVGPAKNNSPLHF. The DNA for the CDR3 is TGTGCCAGCAGCGTAGGGCCAGCTAAAAATAATTCACCCCTCCACTTT.